This is a list of T cell receptor beta chains from one sample in a study of blood T cells in healthy people across ages. A single record per CDR3 protein comes from TCRdb applying MiXCR to the 5' RACE reads. The sample carries 780,000 or so distinct CDR3 sequences, 53% recorded once. The sample consisted of blood. These receptors all stem from an elderly man in good health. Each CDR3 is given without its conserved first and last residue. The order of the fields is J gene, D gene, clone size, V gene, CDR3 protein. A D gene is named only where the DNA matches it firmly. The size entry is marked missing in some rows and otherwise reads once, few, many or a size class.

>TRBJ2-7|NA|NA|TRBV5-5
ASTLGGPSGYEQY
>TRBJ2-1|NA|once|TRBV29-1
SVRVSSPVDEQF
>TRBJ2-1|TRBD1|NA|TRBV2
ARSRDRGFNEQF
>TRBJ2-1|TRBD2|few|TRBV5-1
ASSPGGASGSNEQF
>TRBJ1-5|NA|NA|TRBV5-1
ASSLAGIGQPQH
>NA|NA|NA|TRBV20-1
SAQAHNEQY
>TRBJ2-1|TRBD1|NA|TRBV2
ASRGQARETQF
>TRBJ2-6|TRBD1|NA|TRBV6-1
ASRMIPTGDSGANVLT
>TRBJ1-2|NA|few|TRBV7-2
ASSLGGGSGYT
>TRBJ2-3|NA|NA|TRBV29-1
SVVGLWDRYAY
>TRBJ2-3|TRBD2|NA|TRBV24-1
ATSDFSGKGTDTQY
>TRBJ2-1|TRBD1|NA|TRBV6-6
ASRQRGGQGLTEQF
>TRBJ2-3|NA|once|TRBV18
ASSRFRDAETDTQY
>TRBJ2-5|NA|once|TRBV5-6
ANSLRTGTMRAQY
>NA|TRBD2|NA|TRBV27
ASSPSAGGHSYEQY
>TRBJ2-1|TRBD1|few|TRBV5-1
ASSTDRGPNNEQF
>TRBJ2-1|NA|NA|TRBV29-1
SPKGGYNEQF